This TCR beta chain came from a study of PD-1 blockade in classical Hodgkin lymphoma. This clone was seen a handful of times. What it binds is not known. The table came from immunoSEQ multiplex PCR; TCRdb's copy has only in-frame clones and leaves some out. The sample contains 45,000 to 50,000 clones, around 81% of which appear only once. All trial patients relapsed after autologous stem cell transplantation. The CDR3 spans 14 residues. Germline V gene data show CDR1 as LGHNA and CDR2 as YNFKEQ. V was shortened by 4 bases and J by 2 bases, with 11 bases between the two germline ends. Overall study results and limits: At baseline, newly diagnosed patients reportedly showed less TCR diversity than healthy donors. CD4+ TCR diversity, unlike CD8+, rose significantly by C4D1.

The TCR originated in a human donor with classical Hodgkin lymphoma. The genes are TRBV4-2 and TRBJ1-1, with D uncertain. Here the sequenced sample was peripheral blood mononuclear cells (PBMCs), taken before the second cycle of nivolumab. The CDR3 region is CASSLSGSNTEAFF. The DNA of the CDR3 is TGTGCCAGCAGCCTCTCGGGGTCCAACACTGAAGCTTTCTTT.